The clone carrying this T cell receptor (beta chain) occurred many times. In germline, CDR1 is MNHEY, CDR2 SVGAGI. The CDR3 covers 14 residues. V was pared by 7 bases and J by 6 bases, with 16 bases between. The data were obtained in a study of T-cell reconstitution after alpha-beta-depleted transplantation in children. As it was prepared, the TCRbeta library received unique molecular identifiers. TCRdb independently ran MiXCR on the PCR reads; one entry per CDR3 protein. The repertoire holds 230,000 or so distinct CDR3 sequences, around 12% seen once, with over 2.5% in the top ten. The J gene is TRBJ1-5, the V gene TRBV6-5; possible D gene TRBD1, 5 bases. The sequence was obtained from a human donor who donated a stem cell graft to a child with acute lymphoblastic leukemia. Source: PBMCs from the stem cell graft donor, taken from the stem cell graft. CDR3 amino acids: CASITGGGSQPQHF. The DNA of the CDR3 is TGTGCCAGCATCACCGGGGGAGGAAGTCAGCCCCAGCATTTT.